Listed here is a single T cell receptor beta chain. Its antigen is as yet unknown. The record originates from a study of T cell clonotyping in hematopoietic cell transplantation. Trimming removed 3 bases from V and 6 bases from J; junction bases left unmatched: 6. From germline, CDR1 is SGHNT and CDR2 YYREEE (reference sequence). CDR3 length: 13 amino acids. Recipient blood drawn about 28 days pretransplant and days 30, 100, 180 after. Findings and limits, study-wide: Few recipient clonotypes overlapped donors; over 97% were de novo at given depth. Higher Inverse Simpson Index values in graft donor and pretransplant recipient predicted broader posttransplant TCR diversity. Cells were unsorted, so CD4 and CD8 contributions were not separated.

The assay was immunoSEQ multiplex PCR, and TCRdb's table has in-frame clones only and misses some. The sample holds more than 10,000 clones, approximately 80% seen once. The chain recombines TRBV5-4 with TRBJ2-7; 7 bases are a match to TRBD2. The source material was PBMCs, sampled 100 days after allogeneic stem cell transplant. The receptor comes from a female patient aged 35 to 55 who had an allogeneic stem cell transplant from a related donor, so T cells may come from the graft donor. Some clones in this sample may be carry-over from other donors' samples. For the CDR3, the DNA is TGTGCCAGCAGCTCTAGCGGAATACTCGAGCAGTACTTC. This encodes CASSSSGILEQYF.